This T cell receptor beta chain was recorded in a study of control samples from healthy donors and cancer patients. Generated by immunoSEQ multiplex PCR, the TCRdb table keeps only in-frame clones and is missing some. The table shows approximately 120,000 clones, with about 90% occurring only once. The CDR3 covers 17 residues. In germline, CDR1 is SGHRS, CDR2 YFSETQ. V lost 7 bases and J lost 7, with 26 bases in between. V is TRBV5-1 and J is TRBJ1-4; D may be TRBD1 (5 bases). Material for sequencing was blood. The sequence was collected from a man aged 18 to 30 in good health. The chain's CDR3 is CASSTGGVLGPGEKLFF. The CDR3 coding sequence is TGCGCCAGCTCCACCGGGGGGGTACTGGGACCGGGTGAAAAACTGTTTTTT. Full variable domain (remainder filled in from reference TRBV5-1 and TRBJ1-4): KAGVTQTPRYLIKTRGQQVTLSCSPISGHRSVSWYQQTPGQGLQFLFEYFSETQRNKGNFPGRFSGRQFSNSRSEMNVSTLELGDSALYLCASSTGGVLGPGEKLFFGSGTQLSVL.